This entry features one TCR delta chain sequence. Its antigen remains undetermined. At one of its ends the junction is not consistent with the germline gene, which may arise from a read error. The germline V gene gives CDR1 as TSWWSYY and CDR2 as QGS. The CDR3 numbers 15 residues from cysteine through phenylalanine. Just CDR3 DNA is preserved here, 45 bases in frame from base 1. RNA was extracted with the RNeasy mini kit and reverse transcribed using Superscript III. CDR3 amplicons were produced by multiplex PCR using pooled V-gene forward primers and a constant-region reverse primer with Illumina adaptor overhangs. After gel purification, amplicons were indexed with Nextera index primers over roughly 8 extra PCR cycles and were then purified with AMPure XP beads. Sequencing of libraries was performed on an Illumina MiSeq using paired-end 250 bp reads, dual indexing and an approximately 22% PhiX spike-in. In the paper's pipeline: Reads were quality checked with FastQC, and TRG read pairs were merged with ea-utils fastq-join. IMGT/HighV-QUEST was used to annotate sequences, retaining only productive sequences with an unambiguous V-gene assignment, and each clonotype was defined by an identical CDR3 sequence. VDJtools 1.1.1, tcR 2.2.3, Treemap and vegan Shannon diversity in R 3.4.4 were used for downstream analysis. Public reads were reanalyzed in TCRdb with CATT, and rows carrying the same DNA were merged afterwards. These V and J calls originate from TCRdb's pipeline instead of the authors' own analysis. The sample table contains 45,000 to 60,000 delta-chain clones; only one count was recorded for over 13% of them. The biggest ten clones account for under 0.5% of the sample.

The data belong to a study of Vδ1+ human thymocytes (dated by TCRdb to 2017 to 2018). Study-level background: As a data resource, the study described the mRNA-level TRG and TRD CDR3 repertoires of highly purified Vdelta1+ thymocytes obtained from young children. Validation of the multiplex-based CDR3 amplicon strategy against 5'RACE-based CDR3 amplicon generation methods had been performed previously.

Broader findings and caveats from the paper: The use of highly purified populations and single-cell validation was advised by the authors, since misinterpretation of bulk repertoire data could be caused by unexpected Vdelta2 sequences. Despite high sort purity, about a fifth of thymic TRD sequences were Vdelta2 (and few Vdelta3), unlike peripheral blood Vdelta1+ controls. Donors did not cluster by age or sex, so the analyses were not stratified by age or sex. Numerous TRG clonotypes were shared among donors (up to about 6.9x10^3), while TRD repertoires were essentially private (a maximum of about 100 shared). In contrast to oligoclonal peripheral blood repertoires, thymic TRG and TRD repertoires appeared to be highly polyclonal with Gaussian CDR3 length distributions.

Thymic samples were depleted of alphabeta T cells, then CD3+ TCRVdelta1+ TCRVdelta2- thymocytes were FACS-sorted. A purity of about 96% to 99.6% was achieved for sorted Vdelta1+ thymocytes. Thymic specimens came from several paediatric patients undergoing corrective cardiac surgery, aged from 5 days to 15 months. Thymic tissue was dispersed and mononuclear cells isolated on a Histopaque-1077 density gradient. For staining, the antibodies used were anti-TCRVdelta1 clone TS8.2, anti-TCRVdelta2 clone B6, anti-CD3 clone HIT3a and anti-TCRalphabeta clone IP26. Sequencing input: Vdelta1+ gamma-delta thymocytes from the thymus. The cell subset or site tag for this specimen amounts to: FACS-sorted CD3+ TCRalphabeta- TCRVdelta1+ TCRVdelta2- thymocytes. The rearranged chain carries TRDV1 and TRDJ1; tentative D gene TRDD3, with 6 bases matching. This sequence originates from a girl under three years old who had congenital heart surgery. CDR3 protein: CAVGGFPTYTDKLIF. The nucleotides are TGTGCTGTTGGGGGGTTCCCCACGTACACCGATAAACTCATCTTT.